Below are 27 T cell receptor beta chains sequenced from a single sample in a study of blood T cell repertoires in COVID-19. Produced via immunoSEQ multiplex PCR; TCRdb's table is partial and in-frame only. The profile shows a few hundred thousand clones, more than 75% of them singletons. Sequencing input: peripheral blood. The receptors here all came from a woman aged 25-40 years with COVID-19, enrolled during active disease.

This clone was picked up one time. J is TRBJ2-5 and V is TRBV5-5; 7 bases are a match to TRBD1. Trimming at V came to 2 bases and at J to 1 base, leaving 2 bases not matched to a gene. This CDR3 comprises 14 residues. Per the germline V gene, CDR1 is SGHKS and CDR2 is YYEKEE (reference sequence). CDR3 in amino acids: CASSFTGVQETQYF. In nucleotides, the CDR3 is TGTGCCAGCAGCTTTACAGGGGTCCAAGAGACCCAGTACTTC.

V and J are TRBV6-1 and TRBJ2-7, with TRBD2 as a possible D gene (5 bases). The CDR3 loop spans 15 amino acids. CDR1 is MNHNS, CDR2 SASEGT, per germline. V lost 0 bases and J lost 0, with 9 bases in between. CDR3 DNA sequence: TGTGCCAGCAGTGAAGCTAAACTAGTCTCCTACGAGCAGTACTTC. As protein: CASSEAKLVSYEQYF.

This chain joins TRBV12-3 or TRBV12-4 and TRBJ2-5; no reliable D call. The V gene lost 4 bases and the J gene lost 2 bases, with 8 bases spanning the gap. This CDR3 comprises 13 residues. CDR3 in amino acids: CASSSEFQETQYF. CDR3 coding DNA: TGTGCCAGCAGTTCAGAATTTCAAGAGACCCAGTACTTC.

The chain uses TRBV5-4 and TRBJ2-3; maybe TRBD2 (7 bases). The CDR3 contains 11 residues. V lost 5 bases and J lost 14, with 15 bases in between. The germline V gene has CDR1 SGHNT and CDR2 YYREEE (reference sequence). The DNA for the CDR3 is TGTGCCAGCAGTTTCGGGGGGCCTCCGTATTTT. Translating it yields CASSFGGPPYF. The full variable domain, its missing parts supplied by reference TRBV5-4 and TRBJ2-3, is ETGVTQSPTHLIKTRGQQVTLRCSSQSGHNTVSWYQQALGQGPQFIFQYYREEENGRGNFPPRFSGLQFPNYSSELNVNALELDDSALYLCASSFGGPPYFGPGTRLTVL.

The J gene is TRBJ2-7, the V gene TRBV7-9; 8 nucleotides align to TRBD2. The CDR3 is made up of 14 amino acids. With V trimmed by 6 bases and J by 4 bases, 8 bases remained unmatched. Germline V CDR1 and CDR2: SEHNR, FQNEAQ (reference sequence). The CDR3 DNA sequence: TGTGCCAGCAGTTTCTGGACTAGCTCTTACGAGCAGTACTTC. It translates to CASSFWTSSYEQYF.

As regards this clone: Other DNA sequences from this sample encode an identical CDR3 as well. The V gene is TRBV28, the J gene TRBJ2-7; D perhaps matches TRBD1 (6 bases). Germline values: CDR1 MDHEN, CDR2 SYDVKM. There are 14 residues in the CDR3. Trimming left V 5 bases short and J 2 bases short, with 13 bases between. The CDR3 region has the DNA TGTGCCAGCAGTCTTACAGGGCTTGCCTACGAGCAGTACTTC. Amino acids: CASSLTGLAYEQYF. Filled out from reference TRBV28 and TRBJ2-7, the complete variable domain reads DVKVTQSSRYLVKRTGEKVFLECVQDMDHENMFWYRQDPGLGLRLIYFSYDVKMKEKGDIPEGYSVSREKKERFSLILESASTNQTSMYLCASSLTGLAYEQYFGPGTRLTVT.

This clone was seen once. This chain joins TRBV6-5 and TRBJ1-6; 7 nucleotides line up with TRBD1. V lost 1 base, J lost 9 bases, and 6 bases stayed unmatched. The CDR3 loop spans 15 amino acids. Looked up from germline, CDR1 is MNHEY and CDR2 is SVGAGI. CDR3 in amino acids: CASSYFRQGSSPLHF. The CDR3 DNA sequence: TGTGCCAGCAGTTACTTTAGACAGGGAAGTTCACCCCTCCACTTT.

The sample holds one count of this clone. Other DNA sequences in the same sample also yield this CDR3. The chain has TRBV5-1 and TRBJ2-7, with TRBD2 as a possible D gene (6 bases). CDR1 is SGHRS and CDR2 is YFSETQ in the germline V gene. This CDR3 contains 13 residues. V gave up 4 bases and J gave up 3 bases, with 11 bases separating them. This CDR3 is CASSPGDGYEQYF. CDR3 in DNA: TGCGCCAGCAGCCCGGGGGACGGCTACGAGCAGTACTTC.

V is TRBV7-2 and J is TRBJ1-3; a possible D gene is TRBD1 (5 bases). The CDR3 length is 18 residues. Germline V gene data show CDR1 as SGHTA and CDR2 as FQGNSA. Trimming left V 0 bases short and J 0 bases short, with 15 bases between. CDR3 DNA: TGTGCCAGCAGCTTAGCAAGACAGTTATCCTTCTCTGGAAACACCATATATTTT. Residues: CASSLARQLSFSGNTIYF.

This chain connects TRBV6-2 or TRBV6-3 to TRBJ2-5; TRBD2 matches at 12 bases. Looked up from germline, CDR1 is MNHEY and CDR2 is SVGEGT. The CDR3 spans 19 residues. V was pared by 0 bases and J by 4 bases, with 12 bases of the junction left unmatched. The CDR3 reads CASSYSTRLAGVRRETQYF. CDR3 bases: TGTGCCAGCAGTTACTCCACTCGACTAGCGGGAGTTCGAAGAGAGACCCAGTACTTC.

The chain combines TRBV29-1 with TRBJ2-2, with TRBD2 matching 8 bases. The CDR3 is 16 amino acids. CDR1 is SQVTM, CDR2 ANQGSEA, per germline. V was clipped by 5 bases and J by 2 bases; unmatched bases: 10. The CDR3 sequence is CSVQDSGVGNTGELFF. DNA for the CDR3: TGCAGCGTTCAGGATAGCGGGGTTGGCAACACCGGGGAGCTGTTTTTT.

The chain links TRBV19 to TRBJ1-4; no reliable D call. CDR1 is LNHDA and CDR2 is SQIVND in the germline V gene (reference sequence). V gave up 2 bases and J gave up 8 bases, with 9 bases separating them. The CDR3 extends over 13 amino acids. The DNA for the CDR3 is TGTGCCAGTAGTATACTGCGGGAGGAAAAACTGTTTTTT. It is translated as CASSILREEKLFF.

V usage is TRBV7-2 and J usage is TRBJ2-1; tentatively, D is TRBD2 (7 bases). Deletions cut 5 bases from V and 8 bases from J, with 19 bases between. The CDR3 spans 15 residues. Germline CDR1 is SGHTA and CDR2 is FQGNSA. In DNA, the CDR3 is TGTGCCAGCAGCCACGATAGGACTAGGGGGGATGAGCAGTTCTTC. Translating gives CASSHDRTRGDEQFF.

This clone has only a few counts. V is TRBV28 and J is TRBJ2-2, with TRBD1 matching over 7 bases. J was trimmed by 0 bases and V by 6 bases; bases with no gene match: 1. Germline CDR1 MDHEN, CDR2 SYDVKM. The CDR3 is 14 amino acids. The CDR3 region is CASSQGANTGELFF. CDR3 nucleotides: TGTGCCAGCAGCCAGGGGGCGAACACCGGGGAGCTGTTTTTT.

The chain carries TRBV27 and TRBJ1-2, with D unclear. The CDR3 extends over 14 amino acids. Trimming pared 0 bases from V and 2 bases from J, leaving 7 bases between. Germline V CDR1 and CDR2: MNHEY, SMNVEV (reference sequence). For the CDR3, the DNA is TGTGCCAGCAGTTTATCGAACTCCAACTATGGCTACACCTTC. This translates into CASSLSNSNYGYTF.

This clone occurred a few times. The rearrangement links TRBV27 to TRBJ2-1; D is possibly TRBD1 (6 bases). The CDR3 covers 15 residues. The germline V gene encodes CDR1 MNHEY and CDR2 SMNVEV (reference sequence). V dropped 5 bases and J dropped 7 bases, with 18 bases sitting between them. In nucleotides, the CDR3 is TGTGCCAGCAGTCCCACAGGGACCAGGAGGAATGAGCAGTTCTTC. Translated: CASSPTGTRRNEQFF.

The chain combines TRBV3-1 (or the pseudogene TRBV3-2) with TRBJ2-3, with D perhaps matching TRBD2 (6 bases). With 4 bases removed from V and 3 bases from J, the gap between germline ends came to 17 bases. Germline V lookup: CDR1 LGHDT, CDR2 YNNKEL (reference sequence). This CDR3 has 16 residues. CDR3 amino acids: CASSLYSGRRTDTQYF. The CDR3 region has the DNA TGTGCCAGCAGCCTGTATAGTGGGAGGAGAACAGATACGCAGTATTTT.

The chain carries TRBV7-9 and TRBJ1-6; TRBD1 aligns across 9 bases. CDR1 and CDR2 (germline): SEHNR, FQNEAQ (reference sequence). The CDR3 length is 14 residues. J gave up 7 bases and V 5 bases, and 3 bases lay outside the gene matches. CDR3 sequence reads: CASSVGTGNSPLHF. The CDR3 DNA is TGTGCCAGCAGCGTTGGGACAGGGAATTCACCCCTCCACTTT. Full variable domain (remainder filled in from reference TRBV7-9 and TRBJ1-6): DTGVSQNPRHKITKRGQNVTFRCDPISEHNRLYWYRQTLGQGPEFLTYFQNEAQLEKSRLLSDRFSAERPKGSFSTLEIQRTEQGDSAMYLCASSVGTGNSPLHFGNGTRLTVT.

The sample holds one count of this clone. This chain uses TRBV7-9 with TRBJ2-2; 8 bases line up with TRBD1. With V trimmed by 4 bases and J by 7 bases, 11 bases remained unmatched. The CDR3 runs to 16 residues. Germline V lookup: CDR1 SEHNR, CDR2 FQNEAQ (reference sequence). The CDR3 is CASSSSVAGGHGELFF. DNA of the CDR3: TGTGCCAGCAGCTCCTCGGTCGCAGGGGGCCACGGGGAGCTGTTTTTT. The whole variable domain, remainder taken from reference TRBV7-9 and TRBJ2-2, is DTGVSQNPRHKITKRGQNVTFRCDPISEHNRLYWYRQTLGQGPEFLTYFQNEAQLEKSRLLSDRFSAERPKGSFSTLEIQRTEQGDSAMYLCASSSSVAGGHGELFFGEGSRLTVL.

The chain employs TRBV11-2 and TRBJ2-7, with D perhaps TRBD1 (5 bases). V was clipped by 5 bases and J by 1 base, with 15 bases between them. Germline values: CDR1 SGHAT, CDR2 FQNNGV. The CDR3 spans 15 residues. The CDR3 DNA reads as TGTGCCAGCAGCCCCTCAGGGCTCCCTTCCTACGAGCAGTACTTC. Translation: CASSPSGLPSYEQYF.

The genes are TRBV4-1 and TRBJ1-6, with D possibly TRBD1 on 6 matching bases. The CDR3 runs 16 residues. Looked up from germline, CDR1 is MGHRA and CDR2 is YSYEKL. V lost 1 base, J lost 6 bases, and 13 bases lay in between. The CDR3: CASSQVSADSNSPLHF. For the CDR3, the DNA is TGCGCCAGCAGCCAAGTTTCCGCGGACAGTAATTCACCCCTCCACTTT.

The chain joins TRBV28 to TRBJ1-5, with 7 nucleotides matching TRBD1. In germline, CDR1 is MDHEN, CDR2 SYDVKM. The CDR3 covers 17 residues. V shed 6 bases and J 0 bases; nucleotides not matched to a gene: 11. Here the CDR3 DNA reads TGTGCCAGCAGCTTTAATCCGGGACAGAATAGCAATCAGCCCCAGCATTTT. It is translated as CASSFNPGQNSNQPQHF. The entire variable domain, with the rest obtained from reference TRBV28 and TRBJ1-5, is as follows: DVKVTQSSRYLVKRTGEKVFLECVQDMDHENMFWYRQDPGLGLRLIYFSYDVKMKEKGDIPEGYSVSREKKERFSLILESASTNQTSMYLCASSFNPGQNSNQPQHFGDGTRLSIL.

This clone is a singleton in its sample. V and J are TRBV5-4 and TRBJ2-2; no definite D call. CDR3 size: 15 residues. The germline V gene encodes CDR1 SGHNT and CDR2 YYREEE (reference sequence). V was trimmed by 1 base and J by 5 bases, leaving 12 bases between them. In DNA form, the CDR3 reads TGTGCCAGCAGCTTGAGCCCCGGTACGACCGGGGAGCTGTTTTTT. Encoded protein: CASSLSPGTTGELFF.

This chain uses TRBV28 with TRBJ2-7; D not resolved. V shed 6 bases and J shed 2 bases, with 14 bases lying between them. Germline V CDR1 and CDR2: MDHEN, SYDVKM. The CDR3 is 14 amino acids. CDR3 amino acids: CASSPTGSPYEQYF. CDR3 in DNA: TGTGCCAGCAGCCCTACCGGGTCTCCCTACGAGCAGTACTTC.

The V and J genes are TRBV5-8 and TRBJ2-7; 9 bases agree with TRBD2. This CDR3 comprises 15 residues. J was trimmed by 5 bases and V by 6 bases; bases with no gene match: 12. Germline loops: CDR1 SGHTS, CDR2 YDEGEE. In DNA, the CDR3 is TGTGCCAGCACCCGGTCTCCGGGACTAGCCCACGAGCAGTACTTC. It yields the protein CASTRSPGLAHEQYF.

The chain employs TRBV2 and TRBJ2-2; 9 bases line up with TRBD2. Per the germline V gene, CDR1 is SNHLY and CDR2 is FYNNEI. Trimming removed 6 bases from V and 4 bases from J; junction bases left unmatched: 3. The CDR3 spans 14 residues. Here the CDR3 reads CASSRREGTGELFF. The DNA of the CDR3 is TGTGCCAGCAGCCGGCGGGAGGGCACCGGGGAGCTGTTTTTT.

This CDR3 is CASRSPGGEQFF. The CDR3, as DNA: TGTGCCAGCAGGTCCCCCGGGGGGGAGCAGTTCTTC. V gene TRBV6-5 combines with J gene TRBJ2-1; 7 bases align to TRBD2. V shed 6 bases, J shed 10 bases, and the junction held 6 bases outside the gene matches. Germline lookup yields CDR1 MNHEY and CDR2 SVGAGI. The CDR3 is made up of 12 amino acids.